A single TCR beta chain is shown here with its context. No cognate antigen has been identified for it. No per-base quality is available; no much larger clone lies one base away. The CDR3 sequence holds 15 residues, the cysteine and phenylalanine included. The entry retains the CDR3 DNA only, 45 bases that are in frame from base 1. V sheds 0 bases and J sheds 5 bases, leaving 14 bases between their ends. The germline V gene sets CDR1 to SGDLS and CDR2 to YYNGEE. At one collaborating source in Seattle, patients were enrolled during active infection and were followed longitudinally through the course of disease. Whole blood was collected in K2EDTA tubes by collaborating institutions according to the institutions' own protocols. Collaborator samples were shipped for TCRbeta analysis as frozen whole blood, isolated PBMCs, or DNA extracted from either sample type. TCRbeta CDR3 regions were amplified from genomic DNA using the immunoSEQ Assay, a bias-controlled multiplex PCR. The authors' analysis ran thus. Nucleated cell counts per sample were estimated from amplification of reference gene primers within the assay. To quantify the absolute abundance of each unique TCRbeta CDR3 rearrangement, sequence reads were collapsed and filtered. Productive Simpson clonality was computed per sample as the square root of Simpson's diversity index over productive rearrangements. TCRdb limited this immuneACCESS table to in-frame rearrangements with V and J called. A share of clones is missing; checked studies link under half to unresolved V genes, and the rest is unexplained. V, J and clone size derive from that table, while D and trimming were established from the DNA sequence. This sample lists about 200,000 clones; 82% were detected once. The ten largest account for roughly 5.5% of the sample.

This sample was included in a study of blood T cell repertoires in COVID-19 (dated by TCRdb to 2020 to 2022). As for the study more broadly: Collaborator samples came from the United States, Italy and Spain and covered acute and convalescent phases of COVID-19. The prospective study material was composed of cDNA or gDNA derived from T cells, B-cell-depleted T cells, or PBMCs. The repertoires were released in a freely available public database meant as a resource for research on the immune response to SARS-CoV-2. The dataset comprised deeply sampled blood TCRbeta repertoires from subjects exposed to, actively infected with, or recovered from COVID-19. A de-identified subject ID, COVID-19 status, age in years and sex were almost always included in the sample metadata. Where available, HLA class I and class II types were taken from metadata supplied by the sample provider and were not determined by assay-based typing. The samples were drawn from the first 160 participants of the ongoing ImmuneRACE study and from 950 to 1,500 subjects provided by 6 global collaborators. Results the study describes overall, beyond this receptor: The quantity of clinical and demographic metadata differed by source and by participant and was supplied without curation.

The clonotype originates from a woman between 65 and 79 years old with COVID-19, enrolled during active disease. Sequenced sample: peripheral blood. The receptor chain draws on TRBV9 and TRBJ2-5; the D gene is perhaps TRBD2, from 6 matching bases. The bases read TGTGCCAGCAGCGTAGGTCGGGGCGGAGGGGAGACCCAGTACTTC. This codes for CASSVGRGGGETQYF.